The clone carrying this T cell receptor beta chain has more than one count but fewer than ten. This sample is part of a study of blood T cell repertoires in COVID-19. At the level of the study: Whether acute or convalescent, the COVID-19 samples came from the United States, Italy and Spain. T cells, B-cell-depleted T cells, or PBMCs supplied cDNA or gDNA.

This CDR3 comprises 11 residues. Germline V gives CDR1 LNHDA, CDR2 SQIVND (reference sequence). The ends were cut back, 6 bases at V and 8 bases at J, with 10 bases in the middle. Per the study methods: Counts of nucleated cells, estimated from reference gene primer amplification, were obtained. Sequencing was performed with immunoSEQ multiplex PCR; in TCRdb, only in-frame clones are kept and a portion is missing. D and trimming were read from the DNA, whereas the V and J calls and clone size are those reported in that table. Of 75,000 to 95,000 clones in the sample, about 78% were seen once. The specimen sequenced was peripheral blood. This TCR was recovered from a man aged 55 to 70 with COVID-19, enrolled during active disease. J is TRBJ1-1 and V is TRBV19; D remains ambiguous. The CDR3 DNA reads TGTGCCAGTAGCCTATTCAACGAAGCTTTCTTT. Residues: CASSLFNEAFF. Using reference TRBV19 and TRBJ1-1 for the parts outside the CDR3, the full variable domain is DGGITQSPKYLFRKEGQNVTLSCEQNLNHDAMYWYRQDPGQGLRLIYYSQIVNDFQKGDIAEGYSVSREKKESFPLTVTSAQKNPTAFYLCASSLFNEAFFGQGTRLTVV.